Listed below are T cell receptor beta chains from one sample, sequenced in a study of T cell changes during pregnancy in multiple sclerosis. Some clones are missing from TCRdb's copy, which holds only in-frame ones; the method was immunoSEQ multiplex PCR. The sample yields roughly 69,000 clones, roughly 90% seen once. The material sequenced was peripheral blood, taken in the second trimester of pregnancy. Source of these receptors: a female donor with multiple sclerosis, enrolled in a pregnancy study. CDR3s include the opening cysteine and the closing phenylalanine or tryptophan. The D gene is left open where the match is weak. Clone sizes are given selectively: once, few, many, or a class where the clone is expanded.

D gene: .
V gene: TRBV29-1
clone size: medium-sized
J gene: TRBJ1-3
CDR3 DNA: TGCAGCGTCCTGGAGGGAAACACCATATATTTT
CDR3 protein: CSVLEGNTIYF

D gene: TRBD1
V gene: TRBV7-2
clone size: .
J gene: TRBJ1-5
CDR3 DNA: TGTGCCAGCAGCTTGGGACAGGGGATGCAGCCCCAGCATTTT
CDR3 protein: CASSLGQGMQPQHF

D gene: TRBD1
V gene: TRBV6-5
clone size: .
J gene: TRBJ1-2
CDR3 DNA: TGTGCCAGCAGTTACTCACAGGGGGCTATTGGCTACACCTTC
CDR3 protein: CASSYSQGAIGYTF

D gene: TRBD1
V gene: TRBV5-6
clone size: .
J gene: TRBJ1-1
CDR3 DNA: TGTGCCAGCAGCCGCAGGGGGCCGGTCACTGAAGCTTTCTTT
CDR3 protein: CASSRRGPVTEAFF

D gene: .
V gene: TRBV4-2
clone size: .
J gene: TRBJ2-7
CDR3 DNA: TGTGCCAGCAGTCCAGGGGAGTTCACCGACGAGCAGTACTTC
CDR3 protein: CASSPGEFTDEQYF

D gene: .
V gene: TRBV7-9
clone size: .
J gene: TRBJ2-2
CDR3 DNA: TGTGCCAGCAGCTCACCGGGGTCCGGGGAGCTGTTTTTT
CDR3 protein: CASSSPGSGELFF

D gene: TRBD1
V gene: TRBV18
clone size: .
J gene: TRBJ1-5
CDR3 DNA: TGTGCCAGCTCCCCCGGAACAGGGGGCAATCAGCCCCAGCATTTT
CDR3 protein: CASSPGTGGNQPQHF

D gene: TRBD1
V gene: TRBV5-6
clone size: once
J gene: TRBJ2-1
CDR3 DNA: TGTGCCAGCAGCAACCGGGACAGGCACAATGAGCAGTTCTTC
CDR3 protein: CASSNRDRHNEQFF

D gene: .
V gene: TRBV7-6
clone size: .
J gene: TRBJ2-3
CDR3 DNA: TGTGCCAGCAGCTTAGCGCTAGATGGAGATACGCAGTATTTT
CDR3 protein: CASSLALDGDTQYF

D gene: .
V gene: TRBV9
clone size: once
J gene: TRBJ1-6
CDR3 DNA: TGTGCCAGCAGCGTGCGGGCGGGTAATTCACCCCTCCACTTT
CDR3 protein: CASSVRAGNSPLHF

D gene: .
V gene: TRBV30
clone size: .
J gene: TRBJ1-6
CDR3 DNA: TGTGCCTGGAGTGTATTCCGGGGGTGGAATTCACCCCTCCACTTT
CDR3 protein: CAWSVFRGWNSPLHF

D gene: .
V gene: TRBV2
clone size: .
J gene: TRBJ1-5
CDR3 DNA: TGTGCCAGCCACCAGGGGAGCAATCAGCCCCAGCATTTT
CDR3 protein: CASHQGSNQPQHF

D gene: TRBD1
V gene: TRBV2
clone size: few
J gene: TRBJ2-2
CDR3 DNA: TGTGCCAGCAGTGAATTTGTCAGGGGGATTTGGTTT
CDR3 protein: CASSEFVRGIWF

D gene: .
V gene: TRBV10-1
clone size: once
J gene: TRBJ2-2
CDR3 DNA: TGCGCCAGCAGTGACATAGGAACAGGCGTGAACACCGGGGAGCTGTTTTTT
CDR3 protein: CASSDIGTGVNTGELFF

D gene: .
V gene: TRBV4-2
clone size: .
J gene: TRBJ1-5
CDR3 DNA: TGTGCCAGCAGCCACGGCCGACAGAAAAATCAGCCCCAGCATTTT
CDR3 protein: CASSHGRQKNQPQHF

D gene: .
V gene: TRBV4-1
clone size: .
J gene: TRBJ2-2
CDR3 DNA: TGCGCCAGCAGCCAGGGATTATTTTCTAGCGCGAACACCGGGGAGCTGTTTTTT
CDR3 protein: CASSQGLFSSANTGELFF

D gene: TRBD1
V gene: TRBV27
clone size: once
J gene: TRBJ2-7
CDR3 DNA: TGTGCCAGCAGAGCGGACAGGGAATACTACGAGCAGTACTTC
CDR3 protein: CASRADREYYEQYF

D gene: .
V gene: TRBV18
clone size: .
J gene: TRBJ2-7
CDR3 DNA: TGTGCCAGCTCACCACCCAGGGGAGACGAGCAGTACTTC
CDR3 protein: CASSPPRGDEQYF

D gene: TRBD1
V gene: TRBV5-1
clone size: .
J gene: TRBJ1-1
CDR3 DNA: TGCGCCAGCAGGTTAGGGGGCTTAAGCGGTGAAGCTTTCTTT
CDR3 protein: CASRLGGLSGEAFF

D gene: TRBD1
V gene: TRBV4-1
clone size: .
J gene: TRBJ2-7
CDR3 DNA: TGCGCCAGCAGCCCAGGGACAGGGGAATCCTACGAGCAGTACTTC
CDR3 protein: CASSPGTGESYEQYF

D gene: .
V gene: TRBV6-4
clone size: .
J gene: TRBJ1-5
CDR3 DNA: TGTGCCAGCAGTGATGGGCTGGGTCAGCCCCAGCATTTT
CDR3 protein: CASSDGLGQPQHF

D gene: .
V gene: TRBV7-2
clone size: .
J gene: TRBJ2-7
CDR3 DNA: TGTGCCAGCAGCATCCTCCGGGAGACCGGCGAGCAGTACTTC
CDR3 protein: CASSILRETGEQYF

D gene: .
V gene: TRBV9
clone size: few
J gene: TRBJ1-5
CDR3 DNA: TGTGCCAGCAGCGCGTCAGGGGTAAATCAGCCCCAGCATTTT
CDR3 protein: CASSASGVNQPQHF

D gene: .
V gene: TRBV25-1
clone size: .
J gene: TRBJ1-1
CDR3 DNA: TGTGCCAGCAGTGAATCTCTGTTGGAGTGGAACACTGAAGCTTTCTTT
CDR3 protein: CASSESLLEWNTEAFF

D gene: .
V gene: TRBV5-1
clone size: .
J gene: TRBJ2-2
CDR3 DNA: TGCGCCAGCAGAGTATTGGGCCAGACCGGGGAGCTGTTTTTT
CDR3 protein: CASRVLGQTGELFF

D gene: .
V gene: TRBV29-1
clone size: .
J gene: TRBJ2-7
CDR3 DNA: TGCAGCGTGCGGGGAACCAGGGCCTACGAGCAGTACTTC
CDR3 protein: CSVRGTRAYEQYF

D gene: TRBD2
V gene: TRBV4-2
clone size: .
J gene: TRBJ2-5
CDR3 DNA: TGTGCCAGCAGCCAAGATTTGGGGGGGGACGAGACCCAGTACTTC
CDR3 protein: CASSQDLGGDETQYF

D gene: .
V gene: TRBV19
clone size: .
J gene: TRBJ1-1
CDR3 DNA: TGTGCCAGTAGTAACTCTGGGGGCAGGGCGTACACTGAAGCTTTCTTT
CDR3 protein: CASSNSGGRAYTEAFF

D gene: TRBD2
V gene: TRBV7-9
clone size: once
J gene: TRBJ2-5
CDR3 DNA: TGTGCCAGCAGCCCGGAGCGGGGGCAAGAGACCCAGTACTTC
CDR3 protein: CASSPERGQETQYF

D gene: TRBD1
V gene: TRBV11-2
clone size: .
J gene: TRBJ1-5
CDR3 DNA: TGTGCCAGCAGCACACAATCCGGGACAGGGGACAAGCCCCAGCATTTT
CDR3 protein: CASSTQSGTGDKPQHF

D gene: .
V gene: TRBV18
clone size: few
J gene: TRBJ2-7
CDR3 DNA: TGTGCCAGCTCACCACGGGGGGACGAGCAGTACTTC
CDR3 protein: CASSPRGDEQYF

D gene: .
V gene: TRBV19
clone size: .
J gene: TRBJ1-1
CDR3 DNA: TGTGCCAGTAGCTTCAACGACAGGTTTCAACCGAACACTGAAGCTTTCTTT
CDR3 protein: CASSFNDRFQPNTEAFF

D gene: .
V gene: TRBV29-1
clone size: .
J gene: TRBJ2-7
CDR3 DNA: TGCAGCGTTGAGGAAGGGGCAGGCGAGCAGTACTTC
CDR3 protein: CSVEEGAGEQYF

D gene: TRBD2
V gene: TRBV7-9
clone size: .
J gene: TRBJ2-1
CDR3 DNA: TGTGCCAGCAGCCCTAGCGGGAGGCCTTACAATGAGCAGTTCTTC
CDR3 protein: CASSPSGRPYNEQFF

D gene: .
V gene: TRBV5-6
clone size: .
J gene: TRBJ1-5
CDR3 DNA: TGTGCCAGCAGCGCGGGGGGACCCTCGAATCAGCCCCAGCATTTT
CDR3 protein: CASSAGGPSNQPQHF

D gene: .
V gene: TRBV6-5
clone size: .
J gene: TRBJ2-7
CDR3 DNA: TGTGCCAGCAGTTACTCGTCACTTCACTACGAGCAGTACTTC
CDR3 protein: CASSYSSLHYEQYF

D gene: .
V gene: TRBV7-9
clone size: once
J gene: TRBJ2-5
CDR3 DNA: TGTGCCAGCAGCCCGGGAAACCAAGAGACCCAGTACTTC
CDR3 protein: CASSPGNQETQYF

D gene: TRBD1
V gene: TRBV2
clone size: .
J gene: TRBJ1-2
CDR3 DNA: TGTGCCAGCAGCAGGGACAGGATGATCTATGGCTACACCTTC
CDR3 protein: CASSRDRMIYGYTF

D gene: TRBD1
V gene: TRBV27
clone size: few
J gene: TRBJ1-5
CDR3 DNA: TGTGCCAGCAGTTGGGACAGGGAAGGCCAGCCCCAGCATTTT
CDR3 protein: CASSWDREGQPQHF

D gene: .
V gene: TRBV10-3
clone size: .
J gene: TRBJ1-4
CDR3 DNA: TGTGCCATCAGTGGAGGCCCCGGGAATGAAAAACTGTTTTTT
CDR3 protein: CAISGGPGNEKLFF

D gene: .
V gene: TRBV5-1
clone size: .
J gene: TRBJ2-1
CDR3 DNA: TGCGCCAGCAGCTTGGATAGCTCCTACAATGAGCAGTTCTTC
CDR3 protein: CASSLDSSYNEQFF

D gene: TRBD1
V gene: TRBV4-2
clone size: .
J gene: TRBJ1-5
CDR3 DNA: TGTGCCAGCAGCCAAGGAGACAGGGCGTATAGCAATCAGCCCCAGCATTTT
CDR3 protein: CASSQGDRAYSNQPQHF

D gene: TRBD2
V gene: TRBV4-1
clone size: .
J gene: TRBJ2-1
CDR3 DNA: TGCGCCAGCAGCCATCTGCTAGCGGGGGGAAACAATGAGCAGTTCTTC
CDR3 protein: CASSHLLAGGNNEQFF

D gene: .
V gene: TRBV5-1
clone size: .
J gene: TRBJ2-2
CDR3 DNA: TGCGCCAGCAGCTTGGCGATCGGTACCGGGGAGCTGTTTTTT
CDR3 protein: CASSLAIGTGELFF

D gene: .
V gene: TRBV7-2
clone size: .
J gene: TRBJ2-3
CDR3 DNA: TGTGCCAGCAGCCTAGGGACTTACCGCACAGATACGCAGTATTTT
CDR3 protein: CASSLGTYRTDTQYF

D gene: TRBD2
V gene: TRBV11-2
clone size: .
J gene: TRBJ2-5
CDR3 DNA: TGTGCCAGCAGCACCGGGACTAGCGGGGGGGCAGGGACCCAGTACTTC
CDR3 protein: CASSTGTSGGAGTQYF

D gene: TRBD1
V gene: TRBV27
clone size: .
J gene: TRBJ1-1
CDR3 DNA: TGTGCCAGCAGTCCTCGGACAGGGGGCATATGGACTGAAGCTTTCTTT
CDR3 protein: CASSPRTGGIWTEAFF

D gene: TRBD1
V gene: TRBV6-5
clone size: .
J gene: TRBJ2-1
CDR3 DNA: TGTGCCAGCAATATAGCAGGGGGCGCGTACAATGAGCAGTTCTTC
CDR3 protein: CASNIAGGAYNEQFF

D gene: .
V gene: TRBV30
clone size: .
J gene: TRBJ1-3
CDR3 DNA: TGTGCCTGGAGTGGGCTGTCTGGAAACACCATATATTTT
CDR3 protein: CAWSGLSGNTIYF

D gene: TRBD2
V gene: TRBV11-2
clone size: .
J gene: TRBJ2-1
CDR3 DNA: TGTGCCAGCAGCTTAGATCACGGAGCGGGAGGTAGGAATGAGCAGTTCTTC
CDR3 protein: CASSLDHGAGGRNEQFF

D gene: TRBD1
V gene: TRBV5-4
clone size: .
J gene: TRBJ2-7
CDR3 DNA: TGTGCCAGCAGCTTGGTGGGGACAGTTTCCTACGAGCAGTACTTC
CDR3 protein: CASSLVGTVSYEQYF

D gene: TRBD2
V gene: TRBV18
clone size: .
J gene: TRBJ2-1
CDR3 DNA: TGTGCCAGCTCACCAAAGGGACTAGCGGGGGGCGTGCATGAGCAGTTCTTC
CDR3 protein: CASSPKGLAGGVHEQFF

D gene: .
V gene: TRBV6-5
clone size: .
J gene: TRBJ1-2
CDR3 DNA: TGTGCCAGCAGGGATCGGAGGGGCTATGGCTACACCTTC
CDR3 protein: CASRDRRGYGYTF